The source of this TCR beta chain is a study of vaccination effects on CD4 cells after COVID-19. Study background: Samples came 142 and 148 days after COVID-19 diagnosis, before vaccination.

This clone was observed once. The antigen remains unidentified. Using viral peptide pools, the ViraFEST assay grew out antigen-specific CD4+ T cells prior to sequencing. Scientists isolated CD4+ T cells after a roughly 9-day culture period ended. According to PCR results, the person was infected with SARS-CoV-2 between March and December 2020. Cells had half their medium changed to IL-2 medium on days 3 and 7. Trimming took 6 bases from V and 5 from J, leaving 14 bases between them. From germline, CDR1 is MNHNS and CDR2 SASEGT. The CDR3 sequence is 14 residues long. Method: immunoSEQ multiplex PCR; TCRdb's copy keeps in-frame clones and lacks some. This sample has fewer than 60,000 clones, with around 76% found just once. Study-wide findings and caveats: In people who had recovered, most post-vaccine spike-reactive clones were new vaccine-induced clones. Both infection-induced and vaccine-induced clones contracted markedly at late post-vaccination timepoints.

V usage is TRBV6-1 and J usage is TRBJ2-1, with D perhaps being TRBD1 or TRBD2 (5 bases each). The receptor was derived from a human donor who had a prior SARS-CoV-2 infection. The sequencing used CD4+ T cells from PBMCs cultured with HIV peptides, collected before COVID-19 vaccination. Described subset: HIV-1 Nef peptide pool negative control/reference culture. CDR3 residues: CASSPGTDNNEQFF. In DNA, the CDR3 is TGTGCCAGCAGCCCCGGGACCGATAACAATGAGCAGTTCTTC.